These 26 T cell receptor beta chains were sequenced from one sample in a study of T-cell memory formation after mild COVID-19. TCRdb analysed the 5' RACE reads with MiXCR anew, one entry per CDR3 protein. This table holds over 45,000 distinct CDR3 sequences, 9.3% found once. The sample was PBMCs or a T cell subset sorted from them (not recorded which). Source of these receptors: an adult woman who had mild COVID-19 (a few samples of this study predate the infection). Cell type and time point are not known.

At least ten counts were recorded for this clonotype. V usage is TRBV11-3 and J usage is TRBJ2-7, with 7 nucleotides matching TRBD1. This CDR3 spans 13 amino acids. V gave up 5 bases and J gave up 6 bases; unmatched junction bases: 7. Germline V gene data show CDR1 as SGHNT and CDR2 as YENEEA. The CDR3 region is CASSQPTGTEQYF. The CDR3 nucleotides are TGTGCCAGCAGCCAGCCGACAGGGACCGAGCAGTACTTC.

This clonotype was counted a few times. The rearrangement uses TRBV7-2 and TRBJ1-5; no definite D call. Germline loops: CDR1 SGHTA, CDR2 FQGNSA. This CDR3 has 12 residues. V was pared by 1 base and J by 9 bases, with 7 bases between. The CDR3 is CASSLDGRPQHF. The CDR3 bases are TGTGCCAGCAGCTTAGATGGGAGGCCCCAGCATTTT.

This clonotype showed up many times. The chain has TRBV10-3 and TRBJ1-1; D gene ambiguous. The CDR3 loop spans 16 amino acids. The V end lost 0 bases, the J end lost 8 bases, and 19 bases lay between the germline ends. Germline values: CDR1 ENHRY, CDR2 SYGVKD. The CDR3 protein is CAISESSADVRSEAFF. The CDR3 coding sequence is TGTGCCATCAGTGAGTCGTCGGCGGACGTAAGATCGGAAGCTTTCTTT.

This clonotype was seen many times. The rearrangement links TRBV7-2 to TRBJ2-5, with a tentative D call TRBD2 (6 bases). V was cut by 5 bases and J by 6 bases, with 10 bases left in between. CDR3 length: 12 residues. Germline lookup yields CDR1 SGHTA and CDR2 FQGNSA. The CDR3 DNA reads TGTGCCAGCAGCCATGCGGGGAAGACCCAGTACTTC. It specifies CASSHAGKTQYF.

This clonotype appeared many times. The chain has TRBV4-2 and TRBJ2-2; 7 bases line up with TRBD2. CDR3 length: 15 amino acids. V trimming: 2 bases; J trimming: 6 bases; junction bases outside the gene matches: 6. Germline CDR1 reads LGHNA; CDR2 reads YNFKEQ. The CDR3 sequence is CASSQLRGEAGELFF. The CDR3 coding sequence is TGTGCCAGCAGCCAACTCCGGGGGGAAGCCGGGGAGCTGTTTTTT.

This clonotype showed up just a few times. The chain has TRBV7-9 and TRBJ1-2, with TRBD1 identical over 9 bases. Trimming at V came to 2 bases and at J to 4 bases, leaving 8 bases not matched to a gene. The CDR3 has 16 amino acids. Germline-derived CDR1 and CDR2 are SEHNR and FQNEAQ (reference sequence). The CDR3 here is CASSLWDRESSYGYTF. CDR3 DNA: TGTGCCAGCAGCTTATGGGACAGGGAATCAAGCTATGGCTACACCTTC. Looking up the rest from reference TRBV7-9 and TRBJ1-2 gives the full variable domain: DTGVSQNPRHKITKRGQNVTFRCDPISEHNRLYWYRQTLGQGPEFLTYFQNEAQLEKSRLLSDRFSAERPKGSFSTLEIQRTEQGDSAMYLCASSLWDRESSYGYTFGSGTRLTVV.

In this sample, this clonotype turned up a few times. This chain uses TRBV5-5 with TRBJ1-6, with a tentative D call TRBD1 (6 bases). Germline CDR1 and CDR2: SGHKS and YYEKEE (reference sequence). This CDR3 is 15 amino acids long. V gave up 0 bases and J gave up 4 bases, with 8 bases separating them. CDR3 amino acids: CASSLETGYNSPLHF. The CDR3 nucleotides read TGTGCCAGCAGCTTGGAGACAGGTTATAATTCACCCCTCCACTTT.

This clonotype appeared a few times. The chain carries TRBV4-1 and TRBJ2-3; 10 bases match TRBD1. V was pared by 1 base and J by 3 bases, with 10 bases of the junction left unmatched. This CDR3 comprises 18 residues. Germline CDR1 MGHRA, CDR2 YSYEKL. DNA for the CDR3: TGCGCCAGCAGCCAAGGCCCGCAGGGACAGGGGATTACAGATACGCAGTATTTT. Protein sequence: CASSQGPQGQGITDTQYF.

In this sample, this clonotype turned up a few times. The rearrangement links TRBV5-1 to TRBJ2-5, with 7 bases matching TRBD2. The germline CDR1 and CDR2 sequences are SGHRS and YFSETQ. CDR3 length: 16 amino acids. Trimming cost V 3 bases and J 1 base; bases outside gene matches: 9. The CDR3 spells CASSSFFGGSQETQYF. The CDR3 coding sequence is TGCGCCAGCAGCTCTTTCTTCGGCGGGAGCCAAGAGACCCAGTACTTC.

This clonotype has only a few counts. This chain joins TRBV25-1 and TRBJ2-1, with TRBD2 matching 8 bases. The length of the CDR3 is 16 residues. Germline assignment: CDR1 MGHDK and CDR2 SYGVNS. V lost 2 bases to trimming and J lost 9 bases; unmatched junction nucleotides: 12. The CDR3 region is CASSETGTREWSEQFF. DNA for the CDR3: TGTGCCAGCAGTGAAACCGGGACTAGGGAATGGAGTGAGCAGTTCTTC.

The chain is built from TRBV20-1 and TRBJ1-1, with no clear D. The length of the CDR3 is 11 residues. V was pared by 3 bases and J by 6 bases, with 8 bases between. CDR1 is DFQATT, CDR2 SNEGSKA, per germline (reference sequence). The chain's CDR3 is CSARKAAEAFF. DNA for the CDR3: TGCAGTGCTAGGAAAGCGGCTGAAGCTTTCTTT.

The chain combines TRBV19 with TRBJ2-2; 7 bases align to TRBD1. Looked up from germline, CDR1 is LNHDA and CDR2 is SQIVND (reference sequence). The V gene end was trimmed by 4 bases and the J gene end by 2 bases; junction bases not matched to a gene: 4. CDR3 length equals 15 residues. Here the CDR3 reads CASSKRDRNTGELFF. CDR3 nucleotide sequence: TGTGCCAGTAGTAAAAGGGACAGAAACACCGGGGAGCTGTTTTTT.

In this sample, this clonotype turned up a few times. V gene TRBV30 combines with J gene TRBJ2-7; D may correspond to TRBD1 or TRBD2 (5 bases each). Germline V gene sequence: CDR1 GTSNPN, CDR2 SVGIG (reference sequence). CDR3 length equals 14 residues. Trimming left V 3 bases short and J 6 bases short, with 18 bases between. In nucleotides, the CDR3 is TGTGCCTGGAGCAGAGGCAATCTGGGGACCGAGCAGTACTTC. Amino acid sequence: CAWSRGNLGTEQYF.

The V and J genes are TRBV25-1 and TRBJ1-3, with 8 bases matching TRBD1. Germline values: CDR1 MGHDK, CDR2 SYGVNS. The CDR3 spans 17 residues. Losses at the gene ends were 1 base for V and 1 base for J; bases not matched to a gene: 6. CDR3: CASSEFIRGPSGNTIYF. CDR3 DNA sequence: TGTGCCAGCAGTGAATTCATCAGGGGGCCATCTGGAAACACCATATATTTT.

This clonotype was recorded many times. V and J are TRBV7-2 and TRBJ2-1; 10 nucleotides align to TRBD2. Per the germline V gene, CDR1 is SGHTA and CDR2 is FQGNSA. V dropped 5 bases and J dropped 16; count of bases not matched to a gene: 14. This CDR3 has 14 residues. The CDR3 loop is CASSREIAGGKGFF. The CDR3 nucleotides are TGTGCCAGCAGCCGAGAAATAGCGGGAGGAAAGGGATTCTTC.

This sequence joins TRBV6-5 and TRBJ1-5; a possible D gene is TRBD1 (6 bases). Germline V gene sequence: CDR1 MNHEY, CDR2 SVGAGI. CDR3 length: 13 residues. The germline V and J ends were trimmed by 4 bases and 4 bases, with 8 bases remaining between them. CDR3 in DNA: TGTGCCAGCAGTTGGGGGCAGAATCAGCCCCAGCATTTT. It translates to CASSWGQNQPQHF.

The V call is TRBV12-3 or TRBV12-4, the J call TRBJ2-7; 13 bases match TRBD2. V trimming: 5 bases; J trimming: 3 bases; junction bases outside the gene matches: 7. CDR3 length: 16 residues. CDR3 in DNA: TGTGCCAGCAGTCGACAAGGGACTAGCGGGAACTACGAGCAGTACTTC. It yields the protein CASSRQGTSGNYEQYF.

About this clonotype: A much bigger clone sits one base away, suggesting this may be a read error. The genes are TRBV24-1 and TRBJ2-1, with D hard to call. The CDR3 consists of 16 residues. The germline V gene has CDR1 KGHDR and CDR2 SFDVKD. CDR3 in amino acids: CATSDSSASLGNGQFF. CDR3 nucleotide sequence: TGTGCCACCAGTGATTCGTCCGCGAGCTTGGGCAATGGGCAGTTCTTC.

This clonotype was recorded at least ten times. This rearrangement joins TRBV7-8 to TRBJ2-3; D gene unclear. The CDR3 runs 11 residues. The germline CDR1 and CDR2 sequences are SGHVS and FQNEAQ. Trimming stripped 3 bases from V and 2 bases from J, with 0 bases between. CDR3 residues: CASSFTDTQYF. CDR3 nucleotide sequence: TGTGCCAGCAGCTTCACAGATACGCAGTATTTT.

This clonotype turned up a few times. The V call is TRBV12-3 or TRBV12-4, the J call TRBJ2-1; 11 bases agree with TRBD2. CDR3 length: 15 amino acids. V lost 6 bases, J lost 2 bases, and 3 bases stayed unmatched. CDR3: CASSLTSGAYNEQFF. The CDR3 DNA is TGTGCCAGCAGCCTGACTAGCGGGGCCTACAATGAGCAGTTCTTC.

This clonotype was recorded a few times. The V call is TRBV4-3, the J call TRBJ2-2; the match to TRBD2 covers 8 bases. V shed 3 bases, J shed 0 bases, and the junction held 3 bases outside the gene matches. Germline CDR1 and CDR2: LGHNA and YSLEER. The length of the CDR3 is 16 residues. CDR3 sequence (DNA): TGCGCCAGCAGCCACGGGGGACTAGCGAACACCGGGGAGCTGTTTTTT. Encoded protein: CASSHGGLANTGELFF.

This clonotype was seen a few times. The V and J genes are TRBV30 and TRBJ2-4; 8 bases are a match to TRBD1. J was trimmed by 9 bases and V by 1 base; bases with no gene match: 5. CDR1 and CDR2 (germline): GTSNPN, SVGIG (reference sequence). The CDR3 totals 13 residues. The CDR3 coding sequence is TGTGCCTGGAGTGACAGGGGGAGAGTCATTCAGTACTTC. Its translation: CAWSDRGRVIQYF.

The sample holds a few counts of this clonotype. The V gene is TRBV27, the J gene TRBJ2-7, with no clear D. The length of the CDR3 is 15 residues. Germline values: CDR1 MNHEY, CDR2 SMNVEV (reference sequence). V was pared by 0 bases and J by 5 bases, with 14 bases between. The chain's CDR3 is CASSLSASWVHEQYF. In DNA, the CDR3 is TGTGCCAGCAGTTTATCAGCTAGTTGGGTCCACGAGCAGTACTTC.

This clonotype was picked up many times. The chain joins TRBV5-1 to TRBJ2-2; D uncertain. The CDR3 totals 12 residues. The germline V and J ends were trimmed by 1 base and 4 bases, with 2 bases remaining between them. The germline V gene encodes CDR1 SGHRS and CDR2 YFSETQ. As DNA, the CDR3 is TGCGCCAGCAGCTTGAGCACCGGGGAGCTGTTTTTT. Translation gives CASSLSTGELFF.

In regard to this clonotype: With a much larger clone just one base away, this may be a read error. Here the CDR3 reads CASSLGKATSTDTQYF. In DNA form, the CDR3 reads TGTGCCAGCAGCTTGGGGAAGGCGACTAGCACAGATACGCAGTATTTT. This chain connects TRBV7-6 to TRBJ2-3; D uncertain. The CDR3 extends over 16 amino acids. Trimming shortened V by 3 bases and J by 0 bases, and 13 bases separated the two germline ends. Germline CDR1 SGHVS, CDR2 FNYEAQ.

A few counts support this clonotype. The chain couples TRBV4-1 to TRBJ1-1, with D perhaps TRBD1 (5 bases). Per the germline V gene, CDR1 is MGHRA and CDR2 is YSYEKL. The CDR3 covers 15 residues. V lost 2 bases, J lost 5 bases, and 15 bases lay in between. The CDR3 bases are TGCGCCAGCAGCCAACCTCAGGGAGGGCAGACTGAAGCTTTCTTT. Its translation is CASSQPQGGQTEAFF.